A selection of T cell receptor beta chains follows, all from one sample in a study of blood T cell repertoires in COVID-19. Produced via immunoSEQ multiplex PCR; TCRdb's table is partial and in-frame only. The data hold 200,000 to 300,000 clones, with 81% observed a single time. Sequencing used peripheral blood. The receptors were sampled from a woman of 80 years or more with COVID-19, enrolled during active disease. CDR3s include the opening cysteine and the closing phenylalanine or tryptophan. D genes are given only for firm matches. Not every row has a clone size; where given, it reads once, few, many or a size class.

TRBJ2-7	NA	TRBV6-5	NA	CASSYSRPSKGYEQYF	TGTGCCAGCAGTTACTCGAGGCCGAGTAAAGGCTACGAGCAGTACTTC
TRBJ2-7	NA	TRBV2	NA	CASSSGLNRYEQYF	TGTGCCAGCAGTTCGGGACTTAACCGCTACGAGCAGTACTTC
TRBJ1-2	TRBD1	TRBV29-1	once	CSVTTGGSYGYTF	TGCAGCGTAACGACAGGGGGGAGCTATGGCTACACCTTC
TRBJ1-1	TRBD1	TRBV18	NA	CASSRQGGNTEAFF	TGTGCCAGCTCAAGACAGGGGGGGAACACTGAAGCTTTCTTT
TRBJ2-1	TRBD2	TRBV27	NA	CASRPGLAGSKWFF	TGTGCCAGCAGACCGGGACTAGCAGGCTCAAAATGGTTCTTC
TRBJ1-5	NA	TRBV5-5	NA	CASSGQPNQPQHF	TGTGCCAGCAGCGGACAGCCCAATCAGCCCCAGCATTTT
TRBJ1-1	NA	TRBV5-4	NA	CASSLGQRNTEAFF	TGTGCCAGCAGCTTGGGGCAGCGGAACACTGAAGCTTTCTTT
TRBJ1-1	TRBD1	TRBV18	NA	CASSPIGTGGNTEAFF	TGTGCCAGCTCACCAATAGGGACAGGGGGGAACACTGAAGCTTTCTTT
TRBJ1-2	NA	TRBV28	NA	CASKLSRPYYGYTF	TGTGCCAGCAAACTAAGTCGGCCGTACTATGGCTACACCTTC
TRBJ2-1	NA	TRBV5-1	few	CASSDRNNEQFF	TGCGCCAGCAGTGACAGGAACAATGAGCAGTTCTTC
TRBJ2-2	NA	TRBV7-9	NA	CASSLAGGAGELFF	TGTGCCAGCAGCTTAGCGGGCGGGGCCGGGGAGCTGTTTTTT
TRBJ1-1	NA	TRBV20-1	NA	CSASPLDRDTEAFF	TGCAGTGCTAGTCCCCTTGACCGGGACACTGAAGCTTTCTTT
TRBJ1-3	NA	TRBV7-2	NA	CASSLRGGGNTIYF	TGTGCCAGCAGCTTACGGGGGGGAGGAAACACCATATATTTT
TRBJ2-1	TRBD2	TRBV9	once	CASSVGTSGYNEQFF	TGTGCCAGCAGCGTAGGGACTAGCGGATACAATGAGCAGTTCTTC
TRBJ1-6	NA	TRBV3-1/TRBV3-2	NA	CASSQDTSNSPLHF	TGTGCCAGCAGCCAAGATACCAGTAATTCACCCCTCCACTTT
TRBJ2-1	NA	TRBV5-1	once	CASRQGRDNEQFF	TGCGCCAGCAGGCAGGGCAGGGACAATGAGCAGTTCTTC
TRBJ2-7	TRBD1	TRBV5-1	NA	CASSGGTGGKNEQYF	TGCGCCAGCAGCGGGGGGACAGGGGGCAAGAACGAGCAGTACTTC
TRBJ1-2	TRBD1	TRBV19	NA	CASSYRGNGYTF	TGTGCCAGTAGCTACAGGGGGAATGGCTACACCTTC
TRBJ1-1	TRBD1	TRBV9	NA	CASSVTPGQGSEAFF	TGTGCCAGCAGCGTTACTCCGGGACAGGGGAGTGAAGCTTTCTTT
TRBJ1-6	TRBD1	TRBV6-5	NA	CASKTGDSPLHF	TGTGCCAGCAAGACAGGGGATTCACCCCTCCACTTT
TRBJ1-2	NA	TRBV2	NA	CASSEEVRGSYGYTF	TGTGCCAGCAGTGAAGAGGTCAGGGGAAGCTATGGCTACACCTTC
TRBJ1-2	NA	TRBV10-1	few	CASSPSRAGYGYTF	TGCGCCAGCAGCCCATCCAGAGCGGGCTATGGCTACACCTTC
TRBJ2-4	TRBD1	TRBV27	NA	CASSSGQTIQNIQYF	TGTGCCAGCAGTTCGGGACAGACGATCCAAAACATTCAGTACTTC
TRBJ1-3	NA	TRBV5-8	NA	CASSIGTPGNTIYF	TGTGCCAGCAGCATAGGGACACCAGGAAACACCATATATTTT
TRBJ1-2	TRBD1	TRBV18	NA	CASSPLPGQGGGYTF	TGTGCCAGCTCACCATTACCGGGACAGGGAGGTGGCTACACCTTC
TRBJ1-2	NA	TRBV4-1	once	CASSQDAQRGYTF	TGCGCCAGCAGCCAAGATGCCCAGAGGGGCTACACCTTC
TRBJ1-2	NA	TRBV21-1	NA	CASSKVPQGFYGYTF	TGTGCCAGCAGCAAAGTTCCGCAGGGTTTCTATGGCTACACCTTC
TRBJ1-1	TRBD1	TRBV10-3	once	CAISESTGVNTEAFF	TGTGCCATCAGTGAGTCGACAGGGGTGAACACTGAAGCTTTCTTT
TRBJ2-3	TRBD2	TRBV7-2	NA	CASSPSAGGADTQYF	TGTGCCAGCAGCCCCTCAGCGGGAGGTGCGGATACGCAGTATTTT
TRBJ2-7	NA	TRBV28	NA	CASSLVGPYEQYF	TGTGCCAGCAGTTTAGTTGGCCCCTACGAGCAGTACTTC
TRBJ2-3	NA	TRBV7-9	NA	CASSLNAGLRTDTQYF	TGTGCCAGCAGCTTAAACGCGGGACTTCGCACAGATACGCAGTATTTT
TRBJ2-3	TRBD2	TRBV7-9	NA	CASSLKYVAGGPDTQYF	TGTGCCAGCAGCTTAAAATATGTAGCGGGAGGTCCAGATACGCAGTATTTT
TRBJ1-1	NA	TRBV6-5	NA	CASSPPHTGNTEAFF	TGTGCCAGCAGTCCGCCCCATACAGGGAACACTGAAGCTTTCTTT
TRBJ1-5	NA	TRBV6-5	NA	CASNLLGQPQHF	TGTGCCAGCAACTTACTAGGCCAGCCCCAGCATTTT
TRBJ1-1	NA	TRBV6-5	NA	CASRLPGDTEAFF	TGTGCCAGCAGGCTGCCGGGGGACACTGAAGCTTTCTTT
TRBJ1-1	TRBD1	TRBV18	NA	CASSTGTGLGTEAFF	TGTGCCAGCTCGACCGGGACAGGCCTGGGAACTGAAGCTTTCTTT
TRBJ2-7	TRBD1	TRBV5-1	NA	CASSLAGDSYEQYF	TGCGCCAGCAGCTTGGCCGGGGACAGTTACGAGCAGTACTTC
TRBJ2-5	NA	TRBV7-2	NA	CASSLPGERETQYF	TGTGCCAGCAGCCTTCCGGGAGAGCGGGAGACCCAGTACTTC
TRBJ1-1	NA	TRBV14	NA	CASSPQLNTEAFF	TGTGCCAGCAGCCCCCAATTGAACACTGAAGCTTTCTTT
TRBJ2-7	TRBD1	TRBV27	NA	CASSPRTGTGSYEQYF	TGTGCCAGCAGTCCCCGAACCGGGACAGGCTCCTACGAGCAGTACTTC
TRBJ2-1	TRBD2	TRBV2	NA	CASGTSLGAYNEQFF	TGTGCCAGCGGGACTAGCTTGGGCGCCTACAATGAGCAGTTCTTC
TRBJ2-3	NA	TRBV3-1/TRBV3-2	once	CASSLFEATDTQYF	TGTGCCAGCAGCCTCTTCGAAGCCACAGATACGCAGTATTTT
TRBJ2-7	NA	TRBV10-2	NA	CASQGGGSYEQYF	TGCGCCAGCCAGGGGGGTGGCTCCTACGAGCAGTACTTC
TRBJ1-1	NA	TRBV30	NA	CACSSREAFF	TGTGCCTGTTCAAGCCGGGAAGCTTTCTTT
TRBJ1-1	NA	TRBV19	NA	CASSIIPGKAFF	TGTGCCAGTAGTATCATCCCAGGGAAAGCTTTCTTT
TRBJ2-2	NA	TRBV11-3	NA	CASSPFGSGTGELFF	TGTGCCAGCAGCCCATTCGGGAGTGGGACCGGGGAGCTGTTTTTT
TRBJ2-1	NA	TRBV6-2/TRBV6-3	NA	CASSYSLHEQFF	TGTGCCAGCAGTTACTCCCTCCATGAGCAGTTCTTC
TRBJ2-7	TRBD2	TRBV19	NA	CASSGEGTYEQYF	TGTGCCAGTAGCGGGGAGGGGACGTACGAGCAGTACTTC
TRBJ2-2	NA	TRBV20-1	NA	CSASPRGTGELFF	TGCAGTGCTAGTCCCAGGGGCACCGGGGAGCTGTTTTTT